This T cell receptor beta chain is from a study of shared clonotypes between healthy human individuals. Study-wide findings and caveats: Relative to their counterparts shared across all four donors, non-shared clonotypes exhibited diminished generation probabilities. Exclusively blood specimens were collected; tissue repertoires likely differ.

As for this clone: What it recognizes is unknown.

Naive CD8 cells lacked CD45RO, underwent positive selection for CCR7 and left out terminally differentiated effector memory CD45RA+ cells. Donors were healthy HIV-negative adults without recently reported acute infections or vaccinations. Deletions cut 1 base from V and 0 bases from J, with 13 bases between. Germline values: CDR1 MGHRA, CDR2 YSYEKL. The CDR3 covers 18 residues. Produced via immunoSEQ multiplex PCR; TCRdb's table is partial and in-frame only. The sample yields about 600,000 clones, nearly 97% seen once. The chain is built from TRBV4-1 and TRBJ2-6; D call uncertain. This sequence was found in a woman aged 25 to 39 in good health. Sequencing was carried out using naive CD8+ T cells sorted from blood. The CDR3, as DNA: TGCGCCAGCAGCCAAGCGTGGCATGGCGGCTCTGGGGCCAACGTCCTGACTTTC. This translates into CASSQAWHGGSGANVLTF.